The 7 T cell receptor beta chains below all came from one sample that was sequenced in a study of technical replicates of blood from a handful of donors. The assay was immunoSEQ multiplex PCR, and TCRdb's table has in-frame clones only and misses some. The table has some 70,000 clones, roughly 88% seen once. The sequenced material came from PBMCs. The receptor set was obtained from a human donor in good health. Some clones in this sample may be carry-over from other donors' samples.

The chain carries TRBV19 and TRBJ2-7; 9 positions match TRBD1. Germline CDR1 reads LNHDA; CDR2 reads SQIVND (reference sequence). The CDR3 runs 14 residues. J was trimmed by 7 bases and V by 4 bases; bases with no gene match: 8. The CDR3 loop reads CASSTWTGDGEQYF. CDR3 sequence (DNA): TGTGCCAGTAGTACCTGGACAGGGGATGGAGAGCAGTACTTC.

This clone was counted many times. The chain recombines TRBV4-2 with TRBJ2-3; TRBD2 is a possible D gene (5 bases). With 1 base removed from V and 4 bases from J, the gap between germline ends came to 12 bases. This CDR3 is 15 amino acids long. Germline-derived CDR1 and CDR2 are LGHNA and YNFKEQ. The CDR3 DNA reads TGTGCCAGCAGCCAAGCCGGGGAACCCTCAGATACGCAGTATTTT. Protein sequence: CASSQAGEPSDTQYF.

This clone was detected only a few times. As DNA, the CDR3 is TGTGCCAGCAGCCAGGGCTACAGGGACAATGAGCAGTTCTTC. The encoded protein is CASSQGYRDNEQFF. The chain joins TRBV4-2 to TRBJ2-1, with D perhaps matching TRBD1 (6 bases). The germline V gene has CDR1 LGHNA and CDR2 YNFKEQ. The CDR3 runs to 14 residues. Between the trimmed V and J ends, which lost 3 bases and 5 bases, there was a span of 11 bases.

CDR3: CASSIARQGAKNIQYF. CDR3 in DNA: TGTGCCAGTAGTATAGCCCGACAGGGTGCCAAAAACATTCAGTACTTC. The rearrangement links TRBV19 to TRBJ2-4; 7 bases match TRBD1. CDR1 LNHDA and CDR2 SQIVND come from the germline V gene (reference sequence). Losses at the gene ends were 1 base for V and 1 base for J; bases not matched to a gene: 4. This CDR3 contains 16 residues.

CDR3 DNA sequence: TGTGCCAGTAATCAAGGGGGCGGTGGCTACACCTTC. Translating it yields CASNQGGGGYTF. V is TRBV19 and J is TRBJ1-2; 7 bases match TRBD1. Germline V gene data show CDR1 as LNHDA and CDR2 as SQIVND (reference sequence). The CDR3 has 12 residues. The V and J ends lost 7 bases and 7 bases, in that order; junction bases with no gene match: 6.

In its sample, this clone was seen once. The gene calls are TRBV7-9 and TRBJ2-7; TRBD1 matches 7 bases. Germline trimming cut 6 bases from V and 5 bases from J; bases unmatched to any gene: 7. CDR3 size: 13 residues. In germline, CDR1 is SEHNR, CDR2 FQNEAQ (reference sequence). DNA for the CDR3: TGTGCCAGCAGTTTTTGGACAGGTGACGAGCAGTACTTC. The encoded protein is CASSFWTGDEQYF. The variable domain in full, completed from reference TRBV7-9 and TRBJ2-7, reads DTGVSQNPRHKITKRGQNVTFRCDPISEHNRLYWYRQTLGQGPEFLTYFQNEAQLEKSRLLSDRFSAERPKGSFSTLEIQRTEQGDSAMYLCASSFWTGDEQYFGPGTRLTVT.

CDR3 in amino acids: CASSLIAGGQGQGIGNTF. The CDR3 coding sequence is TGTGCCAGCAGTTTAATAGCAGGGGGGCAGGGGCAGGGAATCGGAAACACCTTC. The chain recombines TRBV28 with TRBJ1-2; 7 bases line up with TRBD1. V lost 2 bases to trimming and J lost 12 bases; unmatched junction nucleotides: 24. Germline assignment: CDR1 MDHEN and CDR2 SYDVKM. The CDR3 totals 18 residues.